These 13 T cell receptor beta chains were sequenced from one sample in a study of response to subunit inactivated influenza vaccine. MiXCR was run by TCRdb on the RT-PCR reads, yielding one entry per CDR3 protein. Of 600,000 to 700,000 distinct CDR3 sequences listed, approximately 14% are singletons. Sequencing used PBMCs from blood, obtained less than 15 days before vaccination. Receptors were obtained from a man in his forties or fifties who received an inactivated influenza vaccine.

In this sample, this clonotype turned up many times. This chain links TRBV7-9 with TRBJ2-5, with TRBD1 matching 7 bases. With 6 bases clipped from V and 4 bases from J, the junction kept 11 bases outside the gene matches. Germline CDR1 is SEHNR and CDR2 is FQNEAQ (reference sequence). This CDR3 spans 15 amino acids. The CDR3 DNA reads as TGTGCCAGCAGTCCTTCACAGGGGCCCTCAGAGACCCAGTACTTC. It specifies CASSPSQGPSETQYF.

The CDR3 DNA reads as TGCAGTGCACCGGTTAGCCCCTATGGCTACACCTTC. Its translation is CSAPVSPYGYTF. V gene TRBV20-1 combines with J gene TRBJ1-2; D unclear. The V end was cut by 6 bases, the J end by 4 bases, with 12 bases between. CDR1 is DFQATT, CDR2 SNEGSKA, per germline (reference sequence). The CDR3 covers 12 residues.

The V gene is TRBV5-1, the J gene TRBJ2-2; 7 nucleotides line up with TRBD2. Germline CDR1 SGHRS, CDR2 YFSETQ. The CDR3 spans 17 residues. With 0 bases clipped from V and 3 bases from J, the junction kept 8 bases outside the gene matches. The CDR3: CASSLAVWREHTGELFF. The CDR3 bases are TGCGCCAGCAGCTTGGCCGTGTGGCGGGAGCACACCGGGGAGCTGTTTTTT.

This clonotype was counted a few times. CDR3 region: CASRTMTSGNTIYF. DNA for the CDR3: TGTGCCAGCAGGACTATGACCTCTGGAAACACCATATATTTT. The chain is built from TRBV7-2 and TRBJ1-3; D unresolved. The ends were cut back, 6 bases at V and 0 bases at J, with 9 bases in the middle. Per the germline V gene, CDR1 is SGHTA and CDR2 is FQGNSA. This CDR3 is built from 14 residues.

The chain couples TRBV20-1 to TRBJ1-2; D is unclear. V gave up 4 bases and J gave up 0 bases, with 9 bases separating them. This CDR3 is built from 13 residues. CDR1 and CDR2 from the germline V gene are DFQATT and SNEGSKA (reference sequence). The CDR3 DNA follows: TGCAGTGCTACCCGGGAGGCTAACTATGGCTACACCTTC. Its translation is CSATREANYGYTF.

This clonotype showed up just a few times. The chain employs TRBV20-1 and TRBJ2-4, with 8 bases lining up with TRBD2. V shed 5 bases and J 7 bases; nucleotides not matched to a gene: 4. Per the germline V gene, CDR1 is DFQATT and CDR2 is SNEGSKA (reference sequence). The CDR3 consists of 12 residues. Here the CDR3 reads CSASPGGNIQYF. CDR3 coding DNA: TGCAGTGCTTCCCCGGGGGGGAACATTCAGTACTTC.

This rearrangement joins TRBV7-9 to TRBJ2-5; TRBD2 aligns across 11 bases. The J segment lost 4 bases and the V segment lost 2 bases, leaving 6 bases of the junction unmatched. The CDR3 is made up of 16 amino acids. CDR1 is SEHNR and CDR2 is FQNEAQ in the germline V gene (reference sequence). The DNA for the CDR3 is TGTGCCAGCAGCTTAATACTAGCGGGAGCAGGAGAGACCCAGTACTTC. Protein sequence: CASSLILAGAGETQYF.

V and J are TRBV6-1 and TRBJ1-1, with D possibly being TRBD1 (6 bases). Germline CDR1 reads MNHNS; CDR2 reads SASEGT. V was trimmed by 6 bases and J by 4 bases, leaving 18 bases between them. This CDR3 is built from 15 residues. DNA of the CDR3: TGTGCCAGCAGCAGGGACATGCGGGGGAGCACTGAAGCTTTCTTT. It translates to CASSRDMRGSTEAFF.

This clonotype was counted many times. The CDR3: CSLARDPNTEAFF. Written as DNA, the CDR3 is TGCAGCCTGGCAAGGGATCCGAACACTGAAGCTTTCTTT. The chain combines TRBV29-1 with TRBJ1-1, with D unresolved. Germline-derived CDR1 and CDR2 are SQVTM and ANQGSEA. The V gene lost 8 bases and the J gene lost 1 base, with 14 bases spanning the gap. CDR3 length equals 13 residues. Combining the CDR3 with reference TRBV29-1 and TRBJ1-1 gives the whole variable domain SAVISQKPSRDICQRGTSLTIQCQVDSQVTMMFWYRQQPGQSLTLIATANQGSEATYESGFVIDKFPISRPNLTFSTLTVSNMSPEDSSIYLCSLARDPNTEAFFGQGTRLTVV.

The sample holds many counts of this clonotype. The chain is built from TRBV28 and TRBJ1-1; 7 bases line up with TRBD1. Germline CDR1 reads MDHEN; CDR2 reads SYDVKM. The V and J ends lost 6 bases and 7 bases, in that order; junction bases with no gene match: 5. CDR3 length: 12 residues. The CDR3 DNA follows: TGTGCCAGCAGGAGGGGGCATCTTGAAGCTTTCTTT. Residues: CASRRGHLEAFF.

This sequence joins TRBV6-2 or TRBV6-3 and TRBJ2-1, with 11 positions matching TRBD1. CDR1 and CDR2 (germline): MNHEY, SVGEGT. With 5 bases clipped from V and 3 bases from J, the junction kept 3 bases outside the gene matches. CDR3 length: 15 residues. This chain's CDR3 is CASSEGQGGYNEQFF. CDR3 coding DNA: TGTGCCAGCAGTGAGGGACAGGGGGGCTACAATGAGCAGTTCTTC.

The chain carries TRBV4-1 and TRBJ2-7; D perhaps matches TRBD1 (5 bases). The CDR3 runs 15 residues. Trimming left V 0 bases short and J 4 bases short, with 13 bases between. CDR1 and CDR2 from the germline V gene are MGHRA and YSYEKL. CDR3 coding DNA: TGCGCCAGCAGCCAAGAAAGTCAGGGAAATTACGAGCAGTACTTC. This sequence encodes CASSQESQGNYEQYF.

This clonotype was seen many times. The CDR3: CSARVRTSYEQYF. As DNA, the CDR3 is TGCAGTGCTAGGGTCAGGACCTCCTACGAGCAGTACTTC. The chain links TRBV20-1 to TRBJ2-7; D is unresolved. The CDR3 is 13 residues long. Germline V gene lookup returns CDR1 DFQATT and CDR2 SNEGSKA (reference sequence). V was cut by 3 bases and J by 0 bases, with 9 bases left in between.